Shown below are 3 T cell receptor beta chains from a single sample sequenced in a study of blood T cell repertoires in COVID-19. TCRdb keeps only in-frame clones here, not all; method: immunoSEQ multiplex PCR. The sample contains about 63,000 clones, roughly 85% of which appear only once. Sequencing was performed on peripheral blood. The receptors originated from a human donor in a cohort sampled during active COVID-19.

The chain couples TRBV6-5 to TRBJ2-3, with TRBD1 identical over 7 bases. The germline CDR1 and CDR2 sequences are MNHEY and SVGAGI. Trimming removed 8 bases from V and 10 bases from J; junction bases left unmatched: 18. This CDR3 region has 15 residues. The CDR3 protein is CASLVQGEVLGAQYF. As DNA, the CDR3 is TGTGCCAGCTTGGTGCAGGGGGAAGTTTTGGGGGCGCAGTATTTT.

V gene TRBV9 combines with J gene TRBJ1-1; 11 nucleotides agree with TRBD1. The V segment lost 4 bases and the J segment 12 bases; nucleotides outside the gene matches: 5. Germline V gene lookup returns CDR1 SGDLS and CDR2 YYNGEE. The CDR3 length is 12 residues. The CDR3 loop reads CASSLGQGETFF. CDR3 nucleotide sequence: TGTGCCAGCAGCCTGGGACAGGGGGAAACTTTCTTT.

V gene TRBV5-4 combines with J gene TRBJ2-2, with D possibly TRBD2 on 5 matching bases. The V gene lost 4 bases and the J gene lost 7 bases, with 17 bases spanning the gap. Germline-derived CDR1 and CDR2 are SGHNT and YYREEE (reference sequence). The CDR3 sequence is 15 residues long. The CDR3 loop reads CASSSPDSAIGELFF. CDR3 DNA sequence: TGTGCCAGCAGCAGCCCGGACTCGGCAATCGGGGAGCTGTTTTTT. The full variable domain, completed using reference TRBV5-4 and TRBJ2-2, is ETGVTQSPTHLIKTRGQQVTLRCSSQSGHNTVSWYQQALGQGPQFIFQYYREEENGRGNFPPRFSGLQFPNYSSELNVNALELDDSALYLCASSSPDSAIGELFFGEGSRLTVL.